This section outlines one TCR beta chain sequence together with its context. Relative to the germline gene, one junction end is altered; a read error may explain this. The authors ran a second PCR of 7 to 11 cycles using a sample-barcoded 5' primer and a J-beta primer mix. Every cDNA molecule bore a tag from a template-switch adaptor containing 12 random nucleotides. TCRdb re-called the 5' RACE reads through MiXCR, storing one row per CDR3 protein. The sample lists around 1,700,000 distinct CDR3 sequences; under 30% were seen once. The CDR3 consists of 15 residues. Germline lookup yields CDR1 SGHTA and CDR2 FQGNSA. The data were taken from a study of blood T cells in healthy people across ages. Study-level background: The capture of about one barcoded beta molecule per two T cells was achieved by template switching.

This clonotype originated in a woman in her twenties or thirties in good health. This rearrangement joins TRBV7-2 to TRBJ1-6, with D tentatively TRBD1 (5 bases). The sequenced sample consisted of blood. CDR3 sequence: CAGSLTRDRNSPLHF. The DNA for the CDR3 is TGTGCCGGCAGCTTAACCCGGGACCGTAATTCACCCCTCCACTTT.